Given below is one TCR beta chain in context. This clone was detected only a few times. Its antigen is currently not known. Base-call qualities are not available, and no considerably larger clone is one nucleotide away. V and J are truncated by 5 bases and 0 bases respectively, leaving an intervening sequence of 5 bases. From cysteine to phenylalanine, the CDR3 is 14 amino acids long. CDR3 DNA is the only sequence kept; it has 42 bases, read in frame from the first base. CDR1 MGHDK and CDR2 SYGVNS are derived from the germline V gene. The record originates from a study of cytomegalovirus exposure and HLA in healthy donors (TCRdb year 2017). About the investigation overall: An earlier analysis of more than 550 of the donors reported around 280 Gb of sequence data and around 100 million unique TCR beta sequences obtained from approximately 180 million T cells. An early release that covered around 590 HLA-typed donors contained approximately 320 gigabases of sequencing data and around 80 million unique TCR sequences. Among the approximately 430 genotyped donors, around 81% belonged to the genetic ancestry cluster associated with self-reported Caucasian donors. The study aimed to test whether cataloging public T cell receptors could reveal signatures of past pathogen exposure. The study profiled the T cell repertoires of 550 to 700 subjects by immunosequencing and related them to cytomegalovirus serostatus. Besides the first cohort of about 730 subjects, a separate validation cohort made up of roughly 120 different subjects was used. The study combined high-throughput TCR immunosequencing, statistical association of individual TCRs with disease status, and machine learning to predict cytomegalovirus infection status. To study patterns of TCR occurrence, a later analysis re-analyzed previously published TCR beta repertoires from 666 donors and added high-resolution HLA genotyping. Rather than drawing on any new phenotypic data, the later analysis identified candidate immune exposures from TCR beta sequences and the way those sequences occurred across donors. To decide whether each TCR beta V gene segment behaved as functional or pseudogenic, an earlier analysis of approximately 600 of the donors relied on high-throughput TCR beta sequencing. Donor age, sex, ethnicity and CMV serostatus were collected together with the repertoire data. Genome-wide SNP genotypes for about 55% of the roughly 670 donors were used in a later genetic analysis, which treated that subset as a discovery cohort. Every repertoire in the discovery cohort had been generated on one and the same sequencing platform. HLA typing included class I and class II loci at four-digit resolution. Typing coverage differed by locus: A, B, C, DRB1 and DQB1 were typed in roughly 620-640 donors, DQA1 in 522, DPA1 in approximately 600, and DPB1 in roughly 470. Because of strong linkage in the cohort, four to six DR-DQ haplotypes were treated as single units for association and clustering. Among about 370 genotyped donors of the cohort, an average of approximately 200,000 unique TCR beta nucleotide sequences was sequenced per donor, of which 15% to 20% were non-productive.

Study-level results and caveats: Assigning TCR associations to individual alleles was difficult when HLA alleles, especially DR and DQ, strongly co-occurred. V-gene and J-gene trimming of TCR beta chains was associated with a missense DCLRE1C variant in a later genetic analysis, and the association was replicated in an independent cohort. Broadly in line with IMGT annotations, most TCR beta V segments showed up in productive rearrangements about 87% or about 30% of the time in an earlier analysis of approximately 640 of the donors. In a later analysis, TCR association rates were found to vary across HLA loci, with the most associated TCRs seen for DRB1 alleles and the fewest for HLA-C alleles. The classifier was reported to diagnose cytomegalovirus status with high specificity and sensitivity in both the original cohort and the validation cohort. A few of the identified cytomegalovirus-associated TCR beta chains were confirmed in vitro to be specific for cytomegalovirus antigens. Sequencing depth was assumed to be roughly uniform across donors in the presence/absence analyses, though that assumption may not hold. The only immune exposure information available for the cohort was CMV serostatus. The authors suggested that the approach could potentially be generalized to other disease states and immunological phenotypes. While some public TCRs were present in many individuals, most TCR sequences turned up only very rarely across donors. In a later analysis, around 15,000 TCR beta sequences were associated with specific HLA alleles at a false discovery rate of 0.05. Correlated functional status among segregating V segments might reflect linkage disequilibrium, but an unknown experimental factor could not be ruled out. The earlier analysis of 587 of the donors excluded approximately 17 rarely observed V segments, including chromosome 9 orphons, because counts were too low. A later analysis found that most CMV-associated TCR beta chains appeared HLA-restricted, with HLA associations seemingly driven largely by CMV exposure. A cluster of highly shared sequence variants was judged likely to represent a technical artifact of the sequencing pipeline. Only TCR beta chains were sequenced in this cohort, and the absence of alpha or paired-chain data limited detectable features. Compared with the approximately 700-donor mean, donors in an Asian-associated ancestry cluster had fewer N-insertions in productive TCRs, according to a later genetic analysis. Because some donors lacked HLA typing at each locus, the association tests relied only on the typed subset. A further reported finding was that TCR beta sequences accurately predicted the HLA-A and HLA-B alleles for most subjects in the first cohort. A total of 164 TCR beta chains were listed by the study as associated with cytomegalovirus. According to a later analysis, parvovirus B19, influenza, CMV and Epstein-Barr virus appeared linked to several top co-occurrence clusters. A later analysis found that HLA-associated TCR beta chains were more clonally expanded and had lower generation probabilities than equally common non-associated chains. Some IMGT-functional V segments, including TRBV6-2 and TRBV6-3, could not be told apart with the 87-base-pair reads, so those segments were excluded.

The library was obtained by the immunoSEQ multiplex PCR assay. For the multiplex PCR, a mixture combining 60 forward primers for TCR Vbeta segments and 13 reverse primers for TCR Jbeta segments was used. The CDR3 region of rearranged TCR beta genes was amplified from genomic DNA by a multiplex PCR assay. The amplified TCR beta libraries were sequenced on the Illumina HiSeq System as 87-base-pair reads. The study's processing was this. A later analysis counted about 80 million unique TCR beta chains across the 550 to 800 repertoires, and some 11 million of these chains were shared by at least two donors. A nearest-neighbor algorithm error-corrected the raw reads and collapsed the reads into unique sequences, merging closely related sequences to remove PCR and sequencing errors. V, D and J gene segments were assigned by aligning CDR3 sequences to IMGT reference sequences. For a sequence to be retained, a match of at least six nucleotides to both a V gene segment and a J gene segment was required. Rearrangements were classified as productive when the CDR3 lacked stop codons and remained in frame with V and J, and all other rearrangements were classified as non-productive. CDR3 was defined according to IMGT convention as the region running from the second conserved V-encoded cysteine to the conserved J-encoded phenylalanine. Sequences without an unambiguous match to a single V gene segment were excluded from the earlier analysis of approximately 600 of the donors. In an earlier analysis of approximately 550 of the donors, V segments were called functional above 56.7% productive rearrangements and were called segregating when the between-donor standard deviation exceeded 5%. A statistical classification framework was built to diagnose cytomegalovirus status from the catalog of TCR beta chain sequences. A later analysis assigned V and J genes by comparing TCR nucleotide sequences with IMGT/GENE-DB human TR gene sequences. In a later analysis, CDR3 sequences and most-parsimonious VDJ recombination scenarios were assigned using the TCRdist pipeline. In a later analysis, every TCR beta chain was defined by the combination of its CDR3 amino acid sequence and its V-gene family, and reads without a unique V-gene family were dropped. As a way to deal with suspected cross-contamination and a sequencing artifact, a later analysis dropped hundreds of nucleotide sequences that were highly shared and had low generation probability. In a later analysis, a clonal expansion index for each public chain was calculated from normalized within-repertoire ranks of inferred template counts. Generation probabilities in a later analysis came from a VDJ recombination model fitted to out-of-frame rearrangements, and those results were checked against IGoR. In a later analysis, hypergeometric tests were used to score TCR-TCR, TCR-HLA and TCR-CMV co-occurrence, with a repertoire-size bias correction applied to TCR pairs. In a later analysis, false discovery rates were estimated by permuting HLA or CMV assignments 20 times. In a later analysis, co-occurring TCRs were grouped using DBSCAN, and TCRdist sequence similarity was added for clustering within HLA-allele-positive subsets. Repertoires with fewer than 30,000 or more than 120,000 public chains were left out of co-occurrence clustering, as were several repertoires with anomalous nucleotide sharing. Here the immuneACCESS table is served through TCRdb, limited to in-frame sequences with V and J called. Missing clones are a known gap in these copies; in checked studies unresolved V genes cover under half, and the rest lacks a known reason. Clone size and V and J calls were adopted from that table, with D and trimming inferred from the DNA. Across this sample there are roughly 100,000 clones, with around 77% seen only once. Approximately 4.3% of the sample is in the top ten clones.

In total, 600 or so healthy bone marrow donors made up the cohort. Cohort members were all nominally healthy when sampled, although unrecorded immune exposures were likely present. The donor was CMV seropositive and belonged to the group of 250 to 300 seropositive cohort members. Every donor gave a peripheral blood sample, and the peripheral blood mononuclear cells from that sample were used for TCR beta sequencing. The Qiagen DNeasy Blood Extraction Kit was used to extract genomic DNA from the blood cell samples. The chain couples TRBV25-1 to TRBJ2-6, with an unclear D gene assignment. This sequence originates from a man in his fifties or sixties in good health and CMV-seropositive. Sequences were obtained from PBMCs. The DNA sequence is TGTGCCAGCAGTTCGCGCTCTGGGGCCAACGTCCTGACTTTC. The resulting protein is CASSSRSGANVLTF.